The 18 T cell receptor beta chains below come from one sample, sequenced in a study of OX40 agonist ivuxolimab in advanced cancers. This table comes from immunoSEQ multiplex PCR, and its TCRdb copy is limited to in-frame clones, with some not included. Here the sample spans 80,000 to 85,000 clones, 80% to 90% being singletons. Sequenced material: CD4+ or CD8+ T cells sorted from blood, taken in a trial of the OX40 agonist ivuxolimab. Receptors were obtained from an adult with an advanced solid tumor such as melanoma, head and neck, liver or kidney cancer.

The chain links TRBV11-3 to TRBJ2-1; D is undetermined. The CDR3 covers 15 residues. CDR1 and CDR2 (germline): SGHNT, YENEEA. V lost 1 base, J lost 6 bases, and 13 bases lay in between. CDR3 loop: CASSLGLLGSNEQFF. CDR3 coding DNA: TGTGCCAGCAGCTTAGGTCTTTTGGGGTCCAATGAGCAGTTCTTC.

The chain links TRBV10-1 to TRBJ1-1; D remains ambiguous. V lost 4 bases and J 3 bases, leaving 9 bases between the germline ends. Per germline, CDR1 WNHNN and CDR2 SYGVQD (reference sequence). This CDR3 spans 13 amino acids. CDR3: CASSAPSHTEAFF. The CDR3 DNA reads TGCGCCAGCAGTGCCCCCAGCCACACTGAAGCTTTCTTT.

The chain couples TRBV5-4 to TRBJ2-2; 10 positions match TRBD2. The germline CDR1 and CDR2 sequences are SGHNT and YYREEE (reference sequence). Trimming at V came to 3 bases and at J to 5 bases, leaving 10 bases not matched to a gene. The CDR3 is 17 residues long. As DNA, the CDR3 is TGTGCCAGCAGCTCGGCACTAGCGGGAAAAGGGACCGGGGAGCTGTTTTTT. Amino acid sequence: CASSSALAGKGTGELFF.

V gene TRBV7-8 combines with J gene TRBJ1-5; D might be TRBD1 (5 bases). The CDR3 runs to 15 residues. Germline CDR1 SGHVS, CDR2 FQNEAQ. Trimming took off 5 bases at V and 1 base at J, with 12 bases between the two ends. DNA of the CDR3: TGTGCCAGCAGCGAGGGACGGAAAAGCAATCAGCCCCAGCATTTT. Amino acid sequence: CASSEGRKSNQPQHF.

This clone has a single count. This chain joins TRBV18 and TRBJ2-7, with D possibly matching TRBD1 (6 bases). CDR3 size: 14 residues. Germline assignment: CDR1 KGHSH and CDR2 LQKENI. With 6 bases removed from V and 7 bases from J, the gap between germline ends came to 19 bases. The CDR3 sequence: CASSPTGQRGEQYF. CDR3 nucleotides: TGTGCCAGCTCCCCGACAGGTCAAAGAGGGGAGCAGTACTTC.

V usage is TRBV5-6 and J usage is TRBJ1-1; D not resolved. CDR3 length: 14 residues. Trimming cost V 3 bases and J 1 base, with 10 bases left between them. The germline V gene has CDR1 SGHDT and CDR2 YYEEEE. DNA of the CDR3: TGTGCCAGCAGCTACGGAAAACCGAACACTGAAGCTTTCTTT. Residues: CASSYGKPNTEAFF.

The chain employs TRBV5-6 and TRBJ2-7; TRBD1 matches at 9 bases. Per germline, CDR1 SGHDT and CDR2 YYEEEE. This CDR3 has 14 amino acids. Trimming took 0 bases from V and 5 from J; bases not matched to a gene: 3. The CDR3 spells CASSLVNRGHEQYV. The CDR3 bases are TGTGCCAGCAGCTTGGTCAACAGGGGGCACGAGCAGTACGTC.

This clone was counted only a few times. Written as DNA, the CDR3 is TGTGCCAGCAGCCTAGAACAGCCCCAGCATTTT. Translating it yields CASSLEQPQHF. The J gene is TRBJ1-5, the V gene TRBV28; D is undetermined. Germline V gene lookup returns CDR1 MDHEN and CDR2 SYDVKM. The CDR3 is 11 amino acids. V lost 6 bases and J 7 bases, leaving 7 bases between the germline ends.

The rearrangement uses TRBV4-3 and TRBJ1-5; D uncertain. Germline CDR1 and CDR2: LGHNA and YSLEER. There are 15 residues in the CDR3. With 0 bases removed from V and 4 bases from J, the gap between germline ends came to 10 bases. CDR3 residues: CASSQDDGKNQPQHF. The DNA of the CDR3 is TGCGCCAGCAGCCAAGATGACGGGAAAAATCAGCCCCAGCATTTT.

The chain uses TRBV4-2 and TRBJ2-1; no clear D gene. The length of the CDR3 is 17 residues. V lost 4 bases and J 0 bases, leaving 16 bases between the germline ends. Looked up from germline, CDR1 is LGHNA and CDR2 is YNFKEQ. The CDR3 region is CASSLMYESSSYNEQFF. CDR3 sequence (DNA): TGTGCCAGCAGCCTAATGTATGAAAGTAGCTCCTACAATGAGCAGTTCTTC.

The J gene is TRBJ1-2, the V gene TRBV25-1; unclear D gene. Trimming cost V 3 bases and J 6 bases, with 11 bases left between them. Germline CDR1 is MGHDK and CDR2 is SYGVNS. This CDR3 spans 13 amino acids. The CDR3 nucleotides are TGTGCCAGCAGTGATTGGGCCGCCGATGGCTACACCTTC. Translating gives CASSDWAADGYTF.

The chain employs TRBV6-5 and TRBJ2-2; D ambiguous. This CDR3 has 12 amino acids. Germline CDR1 and CDR2: MNHEY and SVGAGI. The germline V and J ends were trimmed by 7 bases and 7 bases, with 10 bases remaining between them. The CDR3 sequence: CASTGLIGELFF. The CDR3 DNA sequence: TGTGCCAGCACCGGGCTGATCGGGGAGCTGTTTTTT.

This sequence joins TRBV7-9 and TRBJ2-4; D unresolved. The CDR3 sequence is 16 residues long. Per germline, CDR1 SEHNR and CDR2 FQNEAQ (reference sequence). V was cut by 0 bases and J by 0 bases, with 9 bases left in between. The CDR3 here is CASSLAGIQAKNIQYF. In nucleotides, the CDR3 is TGTGCCAGCAGCTTAGCGGGGATACAAGCCAAAAACATTCAGTACTTC.

The CDR3 DNA is TGTGCCAGCAGCCACACCCCAGTAGGGGGGAGGAGCTCCTACAATGAGCAGTTCTTC. This encodes CASSHTPVGGRSSYNEQFF. This chain links TRBV4-2 with TRBJ2-1; TRBD1 or TRBD2 may be the D gene (6 bases each). This CDR3 has 19 amino acids. The germline CDR1 and CDR2 sequences are LGHNA and YNFKEQ. The V gene lost 3 bases and the J gene lost 0 bases, with 21 bases spanning the gap.

Only one count was recorded for this clone. This sequence joins TRBV23-1 and TRBJ1-5, with D perhaps TRBD1 (5 bases). TRBV23-1 is designated an ORF whose function remains uncertain. CDR3 size: 15 residues. The ends were cut back, 0 bases at V and 6 bases at J, with 12 bases in the middle. In nucleotides, the CDR3 is TGCGCCAGCAGTCAATCGGCAGGGAGGATTCAGCCCCAGCATTTT. As protein: CASSQSAGRIQPQHF.

This clone is medium-sized by share. The DNA of the CDR3 is TGTGCCACCAGCAGAGAGGGGGGACAGCACTACGAGCAGTACTTC. Translation: CATSREGGQHYEQYF. The gene calls are TRBV15 and TRBJ2-7; D possibly corresponds to TRBD1 (7 bases). Germline CDR1 reads LNHNV; CDR2 reads YYDKDF (reference sequence). The CDR3 contains 15 residues. Trimming cost V 0 bases and J 3 bases, with 12 bases left between them.

This chain links TRBV6-1 with TRBJ1-1; no definite D call. Germline CDR1 is MNHNS and CDR2 is SASEGT. The CDR3 covers 15 residues. V was clipped by 0 bases and J by 2 bases, with 10 bases between them. The CDR3 reads CASSEAREINTEAFF. The DNA for the CDR3 is TGTGCCAGCAGTGAAGCGCGGGAGATCAACACTGAAGCTTTCTTT.

The CDR3 DNA is TGTGCCGTTCAGGCTGCCGGGGCCAACGTCCTGACTTTC. Protein sequence: CAVQAAGANVLTF. The chain has TRBV5-6 and TRBJ2-6, with D uncertain. Germline CDR1 SGHDT, CDR2 YYEEEE. The CDR3 is made up of 13 amino acids. The V gene lost 10 bases and the J gene lost 4 bases, with 12 bases spanning the gap.